The entry that follows covers one TCR beta chain sequence. Its antigen is not known. TCRdb reprocessed the 5' RACE reads and stores each CDR3 protein as one record, lacking DNA. The table counts a few hundred thousand distinct CDR3 sequences; under 4.5% lies in the top ten. Germline values: CDR1 SGHKS, CDR2 YYEKEE (reference sequence). CDR3 size: 15 residues. These data are taken from a study of T cells expressing NK-cell markers. Overall study results and limits: Nothing established the HCMV specificity of expanded NKG2C+ T cell clones. Once again these clonotypes came out on top in the CD3+CD56-NKG2C+ fraction of a few donors.

The chain uses TRBV5-5 and TRBJ1-6. The source is a man between 18 and 35 years old in good health. The material sequenced was blood T cells: a sorted CD56 or NKG2C T cell subset, CD4+ or CD8+ T cells, or bulk PBMC T cells (not recorded which). This CDR3 reads CASSFLAETGSPLHF.